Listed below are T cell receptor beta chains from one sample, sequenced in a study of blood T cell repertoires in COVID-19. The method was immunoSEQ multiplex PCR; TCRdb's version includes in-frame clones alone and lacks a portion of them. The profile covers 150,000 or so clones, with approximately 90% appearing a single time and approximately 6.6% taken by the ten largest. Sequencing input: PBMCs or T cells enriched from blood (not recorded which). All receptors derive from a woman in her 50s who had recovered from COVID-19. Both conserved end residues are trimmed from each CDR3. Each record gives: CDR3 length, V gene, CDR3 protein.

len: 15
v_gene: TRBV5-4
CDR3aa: ASSLVRPTRWRAEQY

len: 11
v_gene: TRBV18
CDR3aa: ASSLSGYTEAF

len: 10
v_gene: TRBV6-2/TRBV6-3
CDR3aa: ASIPGGYGYT

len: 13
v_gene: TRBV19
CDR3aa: ASSSYSTKGTEAF

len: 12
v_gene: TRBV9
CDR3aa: ASSVGSSYNEQF

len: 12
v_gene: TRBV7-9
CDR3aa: ASSLAQGPYEQY

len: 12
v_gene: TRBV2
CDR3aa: ASRHPVSIYGYT

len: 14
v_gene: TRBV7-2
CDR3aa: ASSRQGGVAGETQY

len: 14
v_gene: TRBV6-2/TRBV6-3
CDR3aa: ASSSGQAARAGAAF

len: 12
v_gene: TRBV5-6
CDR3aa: ASSLAGDNTEAF

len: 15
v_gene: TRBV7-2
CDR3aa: ASSPVGQGLLSYEQY

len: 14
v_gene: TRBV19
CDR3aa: ASRGLRSRVDEKLF

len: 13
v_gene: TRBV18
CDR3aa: ASSRAGTSTDTQY

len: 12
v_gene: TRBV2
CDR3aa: ASSPGTGFGKLF

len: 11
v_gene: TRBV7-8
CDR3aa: ASSLAREGGYT

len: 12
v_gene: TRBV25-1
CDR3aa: ASSGQGRTYGYT

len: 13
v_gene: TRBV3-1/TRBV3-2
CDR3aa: ASSSDRGQGQPQH

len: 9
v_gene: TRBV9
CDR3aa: ASSAPGGYT

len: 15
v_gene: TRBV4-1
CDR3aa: ASSQDRGTGVRNEQF

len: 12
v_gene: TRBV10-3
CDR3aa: AISESGGFYGYT

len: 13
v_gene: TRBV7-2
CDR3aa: ASSFSGASYNEQF

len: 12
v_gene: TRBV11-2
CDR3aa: ASSLTALSSPLH

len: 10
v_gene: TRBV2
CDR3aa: ASMGRSYEQY

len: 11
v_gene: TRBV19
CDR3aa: ASTGTGYQPQH

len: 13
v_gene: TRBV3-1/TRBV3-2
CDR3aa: ASSLRQGGNEKLF

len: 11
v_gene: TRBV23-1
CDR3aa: ASSLGAAETQY

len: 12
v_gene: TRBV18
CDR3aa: ASSLGTGGLGQY

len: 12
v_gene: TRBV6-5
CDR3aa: ASSTRQGDYGYT

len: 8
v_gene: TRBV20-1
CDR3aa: SARGSEAF

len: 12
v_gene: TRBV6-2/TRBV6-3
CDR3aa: ASSYGGAQFEQY

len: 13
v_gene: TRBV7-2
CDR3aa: ASSRDRGRTDTQY

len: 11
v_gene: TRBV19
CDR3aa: ASSTDRVSPLH

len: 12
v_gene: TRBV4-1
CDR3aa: ASSQLGGTGEQY

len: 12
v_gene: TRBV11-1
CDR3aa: ASSLEQWGQGYT

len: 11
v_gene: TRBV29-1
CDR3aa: SVGRSQNEKLF

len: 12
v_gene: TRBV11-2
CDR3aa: ASSLWTGGEKLF

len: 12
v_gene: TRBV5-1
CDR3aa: ASSFRQGPYEQY

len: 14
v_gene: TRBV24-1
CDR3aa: ATSPIQGAGYNEQF

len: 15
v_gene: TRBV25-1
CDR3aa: ASSDPRHRGGKNIQY

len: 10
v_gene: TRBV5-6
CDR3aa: ASSPDRVGYT

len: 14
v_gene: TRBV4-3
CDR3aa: ASSQGPSGDTDTQY

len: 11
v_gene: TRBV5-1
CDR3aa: ASTGQENSPLH

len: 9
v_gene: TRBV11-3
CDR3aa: ASSLGAEAF

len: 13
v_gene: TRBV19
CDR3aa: ASRILGGDNEKLF

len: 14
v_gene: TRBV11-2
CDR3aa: ASSAARQGETGELF

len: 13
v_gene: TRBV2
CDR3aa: ASSVFSGGWNEQF

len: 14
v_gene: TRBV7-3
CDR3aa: ASSTPSGGDQETQY

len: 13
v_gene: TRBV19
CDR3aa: ASSTRTGGNSPLH

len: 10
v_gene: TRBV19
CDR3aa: ASNALGQPQH

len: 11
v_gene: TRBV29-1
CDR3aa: SVDTGLNEKLF

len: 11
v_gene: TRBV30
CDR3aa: AWSSGKTGELF

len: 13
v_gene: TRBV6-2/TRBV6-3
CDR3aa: ASSTPRGFDEKLF

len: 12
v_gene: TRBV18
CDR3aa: ASSPGTLNTEAF

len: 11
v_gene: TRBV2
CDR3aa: ASSEARVQPQH

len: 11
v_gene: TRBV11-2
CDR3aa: ASSGRGNYGYT

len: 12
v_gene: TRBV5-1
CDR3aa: ASRGLVGSGELF

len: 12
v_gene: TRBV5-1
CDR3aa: ASSPGHAGTEAF

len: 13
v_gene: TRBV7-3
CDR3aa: ASSLGLLSTDTQY

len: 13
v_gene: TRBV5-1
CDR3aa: ASSLVSGPEQPQH